This is a list of T cell receptor beta chains from one sample in a study of blood T cell repertoires in COVID-19. Data came from immunoSEQ multiplex PCR; TCRdb stores just in-frame clones and leaves some out. Of hundreds of thousands of clones in the sample, around 88% were seen once. Sequencing was done on a sample of peripheral blood. These receptors all come from a woman between 45 and 65 years old with COVID-19, enrolled during active disease. Both conserved end residues are trimmed from each CDR3. Some rows have no size entry. The others give once, few or many, or a class for an expanded clone.

clone size: few
CDR3 length: 13
V gene: TRBV5-5
CDR3 protein: ASSFPGTLNYGYT

clone size: -
CDR3 length: 13
V gene: TRBV5-4
CDR3 protein: ASSPPAGQGGEQY

clone size: -
CDR3 length: 13
V gene: TRBV30
CDR3 protein: AWSVSLTASYGYT

clone size: -
CDR3 length: 14
V gene: TRBV19
CDR3 protein: ASNRDRVSRANVLT

clone size: -
CDR3 length: 12
V gene: TRBV7-6
CDR3 protein: ASSPGGHTDTQY

clone size: -
CDR3 length: 14
V gene: TRBV19
CDR3 protein: ASSFQRGANTGELF

clone size: -
CDR3 length: 13
V gene: TRBV6-5
CDR3 protein: ASRPTSGGSGELF

clone size: -
CDR3 length: 15
V gene: TRBV5-4
CDR3 protein: ASSSPLGGQVPELQY

clone size: -
CDR3 length: 13
V gene: TRBV6-4
CDR3 protein: ASSRGQGANYGYT

clone size: -
CDR3 length: 14
V gene: TRBV3-1/TRBV3-2
CDR3 protein: ASSQLSGGRSYGYT

clone size: -
CDR3 length: 11
V gene: TRBV29-1
CDR3 protein: SVERGIRTEAF

clone size: -
CDR3 length: 12
V gene: TRBV3-1/TRBV3-2
CDR3 protein: ASSPSLNNSPLH

clone size: -
CDR3 length: 12
V gene: TRBV5-4
CDR3 protein: ASSLDAVGEKLF